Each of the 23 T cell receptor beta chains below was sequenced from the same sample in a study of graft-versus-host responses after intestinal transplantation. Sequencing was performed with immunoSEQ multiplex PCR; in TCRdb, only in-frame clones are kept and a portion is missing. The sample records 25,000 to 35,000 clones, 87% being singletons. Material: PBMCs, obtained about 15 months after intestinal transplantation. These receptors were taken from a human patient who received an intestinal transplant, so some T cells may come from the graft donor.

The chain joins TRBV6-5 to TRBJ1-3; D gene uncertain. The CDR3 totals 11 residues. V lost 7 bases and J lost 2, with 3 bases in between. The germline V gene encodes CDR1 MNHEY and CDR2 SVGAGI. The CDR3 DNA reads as TGTGCCAGCAAAGCTGGAAACACCATATATTTT. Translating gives CASKAGNTIYF.

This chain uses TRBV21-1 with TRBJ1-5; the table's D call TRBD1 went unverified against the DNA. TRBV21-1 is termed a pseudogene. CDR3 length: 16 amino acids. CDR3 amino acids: CASTHSKGQGNQPQHF. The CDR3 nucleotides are TGTGCCAGCACCCATTCTAAGGGACAGGGGAATCAGCCCCAGCATTTT.

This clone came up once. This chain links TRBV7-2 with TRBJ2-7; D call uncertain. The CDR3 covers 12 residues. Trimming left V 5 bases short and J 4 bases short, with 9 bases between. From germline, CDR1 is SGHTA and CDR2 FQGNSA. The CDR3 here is CASSTTSYEQYF. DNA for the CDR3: TGTGCCAGCAGCACCACCTCTTACGAGCAGTACTTC.

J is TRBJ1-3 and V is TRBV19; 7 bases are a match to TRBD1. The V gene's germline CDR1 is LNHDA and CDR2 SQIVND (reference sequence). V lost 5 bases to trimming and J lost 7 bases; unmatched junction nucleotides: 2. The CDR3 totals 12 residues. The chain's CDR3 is CASSSTGNTIYF. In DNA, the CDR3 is TGTGCCAGTAGTTCGACAGGGAACACCATATATTTT.

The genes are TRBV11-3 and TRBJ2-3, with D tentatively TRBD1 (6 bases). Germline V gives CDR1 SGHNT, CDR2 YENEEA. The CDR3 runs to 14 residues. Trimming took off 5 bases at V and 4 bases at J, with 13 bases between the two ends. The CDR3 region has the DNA TGTGCCAGCAGCAAACGCCAGGGGCCAGATACGCAGTATTTT. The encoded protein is CASSKRQGPDTQYF.

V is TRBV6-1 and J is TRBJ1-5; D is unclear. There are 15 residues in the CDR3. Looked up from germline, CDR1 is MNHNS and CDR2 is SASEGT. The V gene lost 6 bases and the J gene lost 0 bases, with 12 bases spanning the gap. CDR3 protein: CASRPGGPSNQPQHF. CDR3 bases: TGTGCCAGCAGGCCCGGAGGGCCTAGCAATCAGCCCCAGCATTTT.

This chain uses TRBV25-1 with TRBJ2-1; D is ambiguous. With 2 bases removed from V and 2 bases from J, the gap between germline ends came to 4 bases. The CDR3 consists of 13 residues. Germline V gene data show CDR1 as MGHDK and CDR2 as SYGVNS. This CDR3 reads CASSEPPYNEQFF. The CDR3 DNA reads TGTGCCAGCAGTGAACCCCCCTACAATGAGCAGTTCTTC.

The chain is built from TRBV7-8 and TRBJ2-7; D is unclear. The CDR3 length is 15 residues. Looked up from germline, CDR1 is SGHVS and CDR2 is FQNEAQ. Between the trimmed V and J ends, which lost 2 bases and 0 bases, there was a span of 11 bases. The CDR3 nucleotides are TGTGCCAGCAGCTTAAATATGGAAGGCTCCTACGAGCAGTACTTC. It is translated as CASSLNMEGSYEQYF. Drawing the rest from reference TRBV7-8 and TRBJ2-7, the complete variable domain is GAGVSQSPRYKVAKRGQDVALRCDPISGHVSLFWYQQALGQGPEFLTYFQNEAQLDKSGLPSDRFFAERPEGSVSTLKIQRTQQEDSAVYLCASSLNMEGSYEQYFGPGTRLTVT.

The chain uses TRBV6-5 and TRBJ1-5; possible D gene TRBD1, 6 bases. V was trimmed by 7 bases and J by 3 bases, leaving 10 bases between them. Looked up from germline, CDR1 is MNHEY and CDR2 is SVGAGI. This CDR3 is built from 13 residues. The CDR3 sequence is CASNRDNNQPQHF. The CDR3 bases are TGTGCCAGCAACAGGGATAACAATCAGCCCCAGCATTTT.

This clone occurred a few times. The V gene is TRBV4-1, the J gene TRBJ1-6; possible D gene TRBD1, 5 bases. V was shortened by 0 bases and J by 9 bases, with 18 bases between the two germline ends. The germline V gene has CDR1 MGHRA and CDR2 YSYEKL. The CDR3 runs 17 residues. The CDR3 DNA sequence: TGCGCCAGCAGCCAAGATTTGAGGAGGGGTGGTGGTTCACCCCTCCACTTT. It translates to CASSQDLRRGGGSPLHF.

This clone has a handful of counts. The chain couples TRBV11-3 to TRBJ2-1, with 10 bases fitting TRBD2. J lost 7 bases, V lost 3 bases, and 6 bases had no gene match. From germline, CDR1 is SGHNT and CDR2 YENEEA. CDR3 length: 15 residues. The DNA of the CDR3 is TGTGCCAGCAGCTTCATGTATAGCGGGAGGAATGAGCAGTTCTTC. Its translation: CASSFMYSGRNEQFF.

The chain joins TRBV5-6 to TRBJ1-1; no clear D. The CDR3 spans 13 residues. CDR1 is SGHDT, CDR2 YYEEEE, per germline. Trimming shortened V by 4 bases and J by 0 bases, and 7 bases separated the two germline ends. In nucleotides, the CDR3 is TGTGCCAGCAGCGCCGGGCTGAACACTGAAGCTTTCTTT. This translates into CASSAGLNTEAFF.

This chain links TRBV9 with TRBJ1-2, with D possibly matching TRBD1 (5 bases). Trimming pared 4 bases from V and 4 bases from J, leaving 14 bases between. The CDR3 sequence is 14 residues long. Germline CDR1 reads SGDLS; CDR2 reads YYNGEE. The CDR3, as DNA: TGTGCCAGCAGCACGCGGGGGGATCGCTATGGCTACACCTTC. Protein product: CASSTRGDRYGYTF.

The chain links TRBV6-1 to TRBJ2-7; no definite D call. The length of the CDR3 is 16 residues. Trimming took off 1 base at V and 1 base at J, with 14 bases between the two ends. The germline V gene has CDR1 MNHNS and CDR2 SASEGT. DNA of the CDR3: TGTGCCAGCAGTGAAGAAAGTTTACCACTTTCCTACGAGCAGTACTTC. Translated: CASSEESLPLSYEQYF.

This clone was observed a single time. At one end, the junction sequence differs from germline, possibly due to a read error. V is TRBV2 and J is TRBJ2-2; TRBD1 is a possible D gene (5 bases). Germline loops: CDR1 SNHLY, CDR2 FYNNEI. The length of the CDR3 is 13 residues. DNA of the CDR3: TGTGCCAACAGTGGACAGAACACCGGGGAGCTGTTTTTT. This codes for CANSGQNTGELFF.

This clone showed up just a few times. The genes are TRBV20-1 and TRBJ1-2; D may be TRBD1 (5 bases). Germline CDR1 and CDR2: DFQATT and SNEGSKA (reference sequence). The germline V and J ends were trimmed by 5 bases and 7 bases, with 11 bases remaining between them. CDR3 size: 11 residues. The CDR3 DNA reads TGCAGTGCTCCCCTTGGGGGTGGCTACACCTTC. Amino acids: CSAPLGGGYTF.

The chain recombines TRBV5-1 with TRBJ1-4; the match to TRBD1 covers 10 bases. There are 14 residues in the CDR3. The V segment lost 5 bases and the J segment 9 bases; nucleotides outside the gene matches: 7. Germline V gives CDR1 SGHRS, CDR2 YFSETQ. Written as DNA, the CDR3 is TGCGCCAGCAGTACCGGGACAGGGGCGCAAAAACTGTTTTTT. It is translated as CASSTGTGAQKLFF.

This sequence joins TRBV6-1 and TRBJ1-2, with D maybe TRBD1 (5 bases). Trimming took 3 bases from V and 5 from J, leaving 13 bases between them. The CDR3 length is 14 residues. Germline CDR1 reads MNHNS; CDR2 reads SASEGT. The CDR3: CASSDLGTEYGYTF. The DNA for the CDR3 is TGTGCCAGCAGTGACTTAGGGACTGAATATGGCTACACCTTC.

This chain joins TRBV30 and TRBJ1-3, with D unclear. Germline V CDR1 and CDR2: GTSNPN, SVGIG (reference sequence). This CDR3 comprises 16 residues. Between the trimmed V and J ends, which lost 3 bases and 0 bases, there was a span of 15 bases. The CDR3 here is CAWSGYSTFSGNTIYF. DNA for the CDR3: TGTGCCTGGAGCGGATATTCGACATTCTCTGGAAACACCATATATTTT.

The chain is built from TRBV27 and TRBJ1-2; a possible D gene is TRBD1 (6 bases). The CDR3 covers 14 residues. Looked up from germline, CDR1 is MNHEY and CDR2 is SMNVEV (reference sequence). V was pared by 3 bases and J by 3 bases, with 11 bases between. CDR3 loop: CASSFRDTDYGYTF. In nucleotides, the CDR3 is TGTGCCAGCAGTTTCCGGGACACGGACTATGGCTACACCTTC.

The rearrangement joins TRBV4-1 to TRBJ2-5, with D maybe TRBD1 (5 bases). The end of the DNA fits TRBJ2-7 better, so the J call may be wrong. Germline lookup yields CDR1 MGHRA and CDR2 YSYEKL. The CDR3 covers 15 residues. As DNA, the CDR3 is TGCGCCAGCAGCCGCGGAACAGGCGGATCCTACGAGCAGTACTTC. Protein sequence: CASSRGTGGSYEQYF.

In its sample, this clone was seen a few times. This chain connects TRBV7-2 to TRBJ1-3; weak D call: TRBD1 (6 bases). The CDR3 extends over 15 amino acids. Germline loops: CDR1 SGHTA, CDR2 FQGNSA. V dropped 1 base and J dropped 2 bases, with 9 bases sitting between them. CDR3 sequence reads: CASSLGAGAGNTIYF. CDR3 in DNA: TGTGCCAGCAGCTTAGGAGCAGGGGCTGGAAACACCATATATTTT.

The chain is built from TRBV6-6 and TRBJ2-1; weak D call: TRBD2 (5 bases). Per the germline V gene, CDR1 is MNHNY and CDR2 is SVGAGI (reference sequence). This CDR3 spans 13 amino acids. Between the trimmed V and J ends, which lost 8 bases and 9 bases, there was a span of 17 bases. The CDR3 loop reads CASRSGGPSEQFF. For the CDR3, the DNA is TGTGCCAGCCGATCCGGCGGGCCGAGTGAGCAGTTCTTC.